This record looks at one TCR beta chain sequence and its context. Its antigen is as yet unknown. The V gene's germline CDR1 is MGHDK and CDR2 SYGVNS. There are 12 residues in the CDR3. V dropped 2 bases and J dropped 8 bases, with 7 bases sitting between them. This record comes from a study of T cell responses to AZD1222 COVID-19 vaccine. Study observations and caveats: Repertoires were collected only later (after the peak T cell response had occurred). Spike-specific TCR breadth and depth were elevated following two AZD1222 doses.

The assay was immunoSEQ multiplex PCR, and TCRdb's table has in-frame clones only and misses some. The sample holds roughly 130,000 clones; around nine tenths are singletons and the top ten take just over 5.5%. The chain combines TRBV25-1 with TRBJ2-1; D might be TRBD2 (6 bases). The origin of this receptor is an adult in good health. The starting material was peripheral blood, obtained on day 0 of AZD1222 vaccination. The CDR3 bases are TGTGCCAGCAGTGAAGGAGGGGATGAGCAGTTCTTC. This sequence encodes CASSEGGDEQFF.